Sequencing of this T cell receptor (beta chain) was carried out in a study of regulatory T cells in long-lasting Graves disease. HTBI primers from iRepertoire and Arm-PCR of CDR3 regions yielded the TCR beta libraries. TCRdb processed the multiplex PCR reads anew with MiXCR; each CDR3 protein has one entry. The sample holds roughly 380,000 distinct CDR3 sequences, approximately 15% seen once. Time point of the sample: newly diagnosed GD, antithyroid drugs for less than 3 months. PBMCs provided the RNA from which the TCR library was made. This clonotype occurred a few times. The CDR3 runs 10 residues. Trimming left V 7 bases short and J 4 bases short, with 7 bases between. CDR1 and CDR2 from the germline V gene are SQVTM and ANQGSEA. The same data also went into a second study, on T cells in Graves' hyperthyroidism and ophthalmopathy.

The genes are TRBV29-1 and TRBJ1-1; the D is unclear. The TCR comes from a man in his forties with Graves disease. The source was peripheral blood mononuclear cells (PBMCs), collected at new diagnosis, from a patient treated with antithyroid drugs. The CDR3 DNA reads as TGCAGCGCCAAGGGCACTGAAGCTTTCTTT. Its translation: CSAKGTEAFF.